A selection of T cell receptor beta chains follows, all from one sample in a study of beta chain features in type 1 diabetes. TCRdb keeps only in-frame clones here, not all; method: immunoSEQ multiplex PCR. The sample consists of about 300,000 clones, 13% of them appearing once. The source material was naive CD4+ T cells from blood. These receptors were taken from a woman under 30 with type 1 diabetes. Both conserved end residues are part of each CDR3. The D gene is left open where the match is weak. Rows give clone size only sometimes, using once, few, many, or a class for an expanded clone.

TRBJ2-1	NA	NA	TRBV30	CAWDMGTHEQFF	TGTGCCTGGGACATGGGTACGCATGAGCAGTTCTTC
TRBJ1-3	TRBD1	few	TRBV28	CASRQGPSGNTIYF	TGTGCCAGTCGACAGGGGCCATCTGGAAACACCATATATTTT
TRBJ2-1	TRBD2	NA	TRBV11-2	CASSLLRGGRLDNEQFF	TGTGCCAGCAGCCTACTTCGGGGCGGGAGATTAGATAATGAGCAGTTCTTC
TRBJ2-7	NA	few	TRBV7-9	CASSLGSGVLGAQYF	TGTGCCAGCAGCTTAGGGTCCGGCGTTTTGGGAGCGCAGTACTTC
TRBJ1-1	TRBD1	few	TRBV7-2	CASSSQQGVAGAFF	TGTGCCAGCAGCTCGCAGCAGGGGGTGGCGGGAGCTTTCTTT
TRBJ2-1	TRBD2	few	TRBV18	CASSMGGGLADYNEQFF	TGTGCCAGCTCGATGGGAGGGGGACTAGCGGACTACAATGAGCAGTTCTTC
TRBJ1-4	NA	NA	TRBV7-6	CASSLGGIEKLFF	TGTGCCAGCAGCCTCGGGGGAATTGAAAAACTGTTTTTT
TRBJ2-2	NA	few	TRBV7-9	CASPPRAGGVLANTGELFF	TGTGCCAGCCCCCCGCGGGCAGGTGGGGTCCTAGCGAACACCGGGGAGCTGTTTTTT
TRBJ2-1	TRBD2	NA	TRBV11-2	CASSLTFSGPNEQFF	TGTGCCAGCAGCCTCACCTTTAGCGGGCCTAATGAGCAGTTCTTC
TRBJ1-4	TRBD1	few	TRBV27	CASSTGTGKKLFF	TGTGCCAGCAGCACTGGGACAGGGAAAAAACTGTTTTTT
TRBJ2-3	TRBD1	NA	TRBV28	CASTSFGQVYRDTQYF	TGTGCCAGCACCTCTTTTGGACAGGTTTACAGGGATACGCAGTATTTT
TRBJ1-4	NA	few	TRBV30	CAWSQQGLTNEKLFF	TGTGCCTGGAGTCAACAGGGTTTAACTAATGAAAAACTGTTTTTT
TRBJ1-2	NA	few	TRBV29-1	CSVAGNYGYTF	TGCAGCGTTGCGGGGAACTATGGCTACACCTTC
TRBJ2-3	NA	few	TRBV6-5	CASSYSQVTDTQYF	TGTGCCAGCAGTTACTCACAGGTCACAGATACGCAGTATTTT
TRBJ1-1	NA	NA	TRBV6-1	CASSEGGGRTEAFF	TGTGCCAGCAGTGAAGGAGGGGGTCGGACTGAAGCTTTCTTT
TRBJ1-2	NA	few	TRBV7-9	CASSLLGGQRYTF	TGTGCCAGCAGCTTATTAGGCGGGCAGCGCTACACCTTC
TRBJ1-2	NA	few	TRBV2	CASKEGPGYTF	TGTGCCAGCAAGGAGGGGCCAGGCTACACCTTC
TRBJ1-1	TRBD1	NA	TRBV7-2	CASSLGGSGRNTEAFF	TGTGCCAGCAGCCTAGGGGGCTCAGGCAGGAACACTGAAGCTTTCTTT
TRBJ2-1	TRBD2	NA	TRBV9	CASSVVDGTSGRGEQFF	TGTGCCAGCAGCGTAGTGGATGGGACTAGCGGGAGGGGTGAGCAGTTCTTC
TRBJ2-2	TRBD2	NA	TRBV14	CASRGLADTGELFF	TGTGCCAGCAGGGGACTAGCGGACACCGGGGAGCTGTTTTTT
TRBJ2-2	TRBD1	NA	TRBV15	CATSRENRGNTGELFF	TGTGCCACCAGCAGAGAGAACAGGGGTAACACCGGGGAGCTGTTTTTT
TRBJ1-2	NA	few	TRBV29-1	CSVGRGVEGYGYTF	TGCAGCGTTGGCAGGGGCGTAGAGGGCTATGGCTACACCTTC
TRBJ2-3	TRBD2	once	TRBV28	CASSARTSGNPDTQYF	TGTGCCAGCAGTGCTAGGACTAGCGGGAACCCAGATACGCAGTATTTT
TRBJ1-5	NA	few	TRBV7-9	CASSLTGLNQPQHF	TGTGCCAGCAGCTTGACAGGCCTCAATCAGCCCCAGCATTTT
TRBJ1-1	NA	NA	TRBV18	CASSLGGVNTEAFF	TGTGCCAGCTCACTCGGAGGGGTGAACACTGAAGCTTTCTTT
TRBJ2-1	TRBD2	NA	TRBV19	CASRPLAGIGYNEQFF	TGTGCCAGTAGGCCCCTAGCGGGAATCGGGTACAATGAGCAGTTCTTC
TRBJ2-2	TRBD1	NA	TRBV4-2	CASSLDRAGELFF	TGTGCCAGCAGCCTGGACAGGGCCGGGGAGCTGTTTTTT
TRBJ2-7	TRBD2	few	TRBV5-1	CASSLGRTSGSYEQYF	TGCGCCAGCAGCTTGGGCCGGACTAGCGGGAGCTACGAGCAGTACTTC
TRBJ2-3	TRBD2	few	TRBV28	CASSLNAGLADRLDTQYF	TGTGCCAGCAGTCTAAATGCCGGACTAGCGGACCGCCTGGATACGCAGTATTTT
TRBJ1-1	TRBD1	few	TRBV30	CAWSKGQPARTEAFF	TGTGCCTGGAGTAAGGGACAGCCGGCCCGCACTGAAGCTTTCTTT
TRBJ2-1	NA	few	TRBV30	CACDSSSYNEQFF	TGTGCCTGCGACTCCAGCTCCTACAATGAGCAGTTCTTC
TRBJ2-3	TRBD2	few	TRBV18	CASSQDGASGEYF	TGTGCCAGCTCACAAGACGGGGCTAGCGGAGAGTATTTT
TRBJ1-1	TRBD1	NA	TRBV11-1	CASSPRDRANTEAFF	TGTGCCAGCAGCCCCAGGGACAGGGCGAACACTGAAGCTTTCTTT
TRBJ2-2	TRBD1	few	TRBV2	CASSSVGQGAGGELFF	TGTGCCAGCAGTAGTGTGGGACAGGGGGCCGGCGGGGAGCTGTTTTTT
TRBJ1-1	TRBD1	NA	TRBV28	CASSSGQGPNTEAFF	TGTGCCAGCAGTTCTGGACAGGGCCCGAACACTGAAGCTTTCTTT
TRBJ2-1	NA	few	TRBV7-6	CASSFLLAGRRVDEQFF	TGTGCCAGCAGCTTTCTCCTGGCGGGACGTCGGGTCGATGAGCAGTTCTTC
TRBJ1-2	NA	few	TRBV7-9	CASSSPWTGESANYGYTF	TGTGCCAGCAGCTCCCCTTGGACTGGGGAGAGTGCTAACTATGGCTACACCTTC
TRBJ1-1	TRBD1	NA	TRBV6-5	CASSLGQGAVEAFF	TGTGCCAGCAGCCTGGGACAGGGGGCGGTTGAAGCTTTCTTT
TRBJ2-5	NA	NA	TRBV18	CASSLSRETQYF	TGTGCCAGCTCACTTTCCCGGGAGACCCAGTACTTC
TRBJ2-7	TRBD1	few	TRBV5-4	CASSLSVRGQGAYEQYF	TGTGCCAGCAGCTTGTCTGTCCGGGGACAGGGGGCCTACGAGCAGTACTTC
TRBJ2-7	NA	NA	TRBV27	CASSFRPRSYEQYF	TGTGCCAGCAGTTTCCGCCCGCGCTCCTACGAGCAGTACTTC
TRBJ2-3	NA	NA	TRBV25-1	CASSEGPTRGRGDTQYF	TGTGCCAGCAGTGAGGGACCGACGCGGGGAAGAGGAGATACGCAGTATTTT
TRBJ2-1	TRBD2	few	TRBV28	CASQEAGADEQFF	TGTGCCAGTCAAGAAGCGGGAGCGGATGAGCAGTTCTTC
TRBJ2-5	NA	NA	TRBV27	CASSLSNLKTQYF	TGTGCCAGCAGTTTATCGAACTTGAAGACCCAGTACTTC
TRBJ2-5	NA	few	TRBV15	CATSRHGVPNQETQYF	TGTGCCACCAGCAGACACGGTGTCCCAAACCAAGAGACCCAGTACTTC
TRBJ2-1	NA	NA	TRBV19	CASSPGLGSHGFYEQFF	TGTGCCAGTAGTCCGGGTTTAGGGAGCCACGGTTTCTATGAGCAGTTCTTC
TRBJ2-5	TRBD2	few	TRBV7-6	CASSRRGGGNQETQYF	TGTGCCAGCAGCCGACGGGGGGGAGGAAACCAAGAGACCCAGTACTTC
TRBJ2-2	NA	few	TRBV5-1	CASSLARRVNTGELFF	TGCGCCAGCAGCTTGGCGCGGCGGGTAAACACCGGGGAGCTGTTTTTT
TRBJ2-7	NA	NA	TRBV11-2	CASSLVGTPSSYEQYF	TGTGCCAGCAGCTTAGTCGGGACTCCGAGCTCCTACGAGCAGTACTTC
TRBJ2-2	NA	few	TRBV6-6	CASSWTEINTGELFF	TGTGCCAGCAGTTGGACAGAGATTAACACCGGGGAGCTGTTTTTT
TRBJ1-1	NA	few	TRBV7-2	CASSLEVQGYTEAFF	TGTGCCAGCAGCTTAGAGGTACAGGGCTACACTGAAGCTTTCTTT
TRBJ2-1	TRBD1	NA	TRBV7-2	CASSLGQGGGWVGEQFF	TGTGCCAGCAGCCTCGGACAGGGTGGGGGTTGGGTGGGTGAGCAGTTCTTC
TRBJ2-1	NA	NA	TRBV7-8	CASSLYRVGTRSLNEQFF	TGTGCCAGCAGCTTATACCGGGTCGGGACACGGTCCTTGAATGAGCAGTTCTTC
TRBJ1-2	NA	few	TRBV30	CACRRGLFYGYTF	TGTGCCTGCCGGAGGGGTCTCTTCTATGGCTACACCTTC
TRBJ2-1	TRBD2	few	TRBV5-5	CASSFSGSSYNEQFF	TGTGCCAGCAGCTTTAGCGGGAGCTCCTACAATGAGCAGTTCTTC
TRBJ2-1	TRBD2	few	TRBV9	CASSLRTSGRAVRNEQFF	TGTGCCAGCAGCCTACGGACTAGCGGGAGGGCCGTAAGAAATGAGCAGTTCTTC
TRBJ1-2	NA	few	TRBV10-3	CATGQRDYGYTF	TGTGCCACCGGACAGCGTGACTATGGCTACACCTTC